Here is one TCR beta chain with its context. V was trimmed by 3 bases and J by 7 bases, leaving 10 bases between them. The CDR3 runs 12 residues. In germline, CDR1 is SGHNT, CDR2 YYREEE (reference sequence). Repertoires were generated with immunoSEQ multiplex PCR, while TCRdb's copy carries only in-frame clones and drops some. The sample contains about 49,000 clones, 60% to 85% of which appear only once. The data were taken from a study of T cell responses to AZD1222 COVID-19 vaccine. This receptor was taken from an adult in good health. The V gene is TRBV5-4, the J gene TRBJ1-1; D possibly corresponds to TRBD1 (6 bases). Source: peripheral blood, taken on day 0 of AZD1222 vaccination. DNA for the CDR3: TGTGCCAGCAGCTCGGGGGGCATTGAAGCTTTCTTT. It translates to CASSSGGIEAFF.